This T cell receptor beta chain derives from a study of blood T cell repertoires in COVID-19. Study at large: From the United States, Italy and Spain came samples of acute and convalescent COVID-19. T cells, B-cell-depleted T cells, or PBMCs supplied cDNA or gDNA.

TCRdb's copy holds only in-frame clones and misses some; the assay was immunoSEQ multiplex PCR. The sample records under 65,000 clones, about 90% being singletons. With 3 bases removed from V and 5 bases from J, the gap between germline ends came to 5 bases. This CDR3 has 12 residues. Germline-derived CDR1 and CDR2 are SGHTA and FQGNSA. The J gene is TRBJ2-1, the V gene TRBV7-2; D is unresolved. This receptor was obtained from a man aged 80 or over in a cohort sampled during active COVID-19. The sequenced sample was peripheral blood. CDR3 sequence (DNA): TGTGCCAGCAGCTTTCTAGACAATGAGCAGTTCTTC. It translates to CASSFLDNEQFF.